This is a list of T cell receptor beta chains from one sample in a study of identical twins. Each CDR3 protein gets one entry after TCRdb re-called the 5' RACE reads with MiXCR. Counted here are around 490,000 distinct CDR3 sequences, 12% to 15% occurring once; the ten biggest clones make up more than 0.4%. The same sample was also used in a study of yellow fever vaccine responses in identical twins.

Material for sequencing was CD4+ T cells sorted from blood. Source of these receptors: a woman aged 18-30 years in good health. The CDR3 runs from the conserved cysteine through the conserved F or W. The D gene is left open where the match is weak. Only part of the rows carry a size: once, few, many, or a class if the clone is expanded.

j_call,clone_size,d_call,v_call,cdr3_nt,cdr3_aa
TRBJ2-7,once,NA,TRBV3-1,TGTGCCAGCAGCCAAATAACTACCTTTAGCTCCTACGAGCAGTACTTC,CASSQITTFSSYEQYF
TRBJ2-7,NA,TRBD1,TRBV19,TGTGCCAGTAGTTCCTCGGGACAGAGCTACGAGCAGTACTTC,CASSSSGQSYEQYF
TRBJ2-1,NA,NA,TRBV20-1,TGCAGTGCCTACACTAGTCCCAAGCAGTTCTTC,CSAYTSPKQFF
TRBJ2-3,NA,NA,TRBV18,TGTGCCAGCTCACCATTGGACAGCACAGATACGCAGTATTTT,CASSPLDSTDTQYF
TRBJ2-5,few,TRBD2,TRBV15,TGTGCCACCAGCAGAAAAAACGCGGGGGGGCAGGAGACCCAGTACTTC,CATSRKNAGGQETQYF
TRBJ2-3,few,TRBD2,TRBV5-1,TGCGCCAGCAGCCTTAGCGGGGGAGAGAGGGATACGCAGTATTTT,CASSLSGGERDTQYF
TRBJ2-2,few,TRBD1,TRBV24-1,TGTGCCACCAGTGCCTTCGGAGAGTTTACAGGGGCTAGCACCGGGGAGCTGTTTTTT,CATSAFGEFTGASTGELFF
TRBJ1-1,NA,NA,TRBV20-1,TGCAGTGCTACTGACATGAACACTGAAGCTTTCTTT,CSATDMNTEAFF
TRBJ2-4,NA,NA,TRBV5-1,TGCGCCAGCAGCATGGAGGGTTTAGCCAAAAACATTCAGTACTTC,CASSMEGLAKNIQYF
TRBJ2-5,once,NA,TRBV3-1,TGTGCCAGCAGCCATGAACAGGGTCCGAGGGGGGAGACCCAGTACTTC,CASSHEQGPRGETQYF
TRBJ2-7,few,NA,TRBV12-3/TRBV12-4,TGTGCCAGCAGTTTTGGAACAGGCCTTACCTACGAGCAGTACTTC,CASSFGTGLTYEQYF
TRBJ2-1,NA,NA,TRBV3-1,TGTGCCAGCAGCCAGGGGACCCTCAGTGAGCAGTTCTTC,CASSQGTLSEQFF
TRBJ2-4,few,TRBD2,TRBV11-2,TGTGCCAGCAGCTTAGTGGGAGGGCCTGCCAAAAACATTCAGTACTTC,CASSLVGGPAKNIQYF
TRBJ2-5,few,TRBD1,TRBV20-1,TGCAGTGCTCCCCAGGGGGTGAAAGAGACCCAGTACTTC,CSAPQGVKETQYF
TRBJ2-7,few,TRBD2,TRBV6-5,TGTGCCAGCAGTTACTCGTCTAGCGGGATGGGATACGAGCAGTACTTC,CASSYSSSGMGYEQYF
TRBJ2-3,NA,TRBD2,TRBV5-1,TGCGCCAGCAGCCTGTCGACTAGCGGGGGCACAGATACGCAGTATTTT,CASSLSTSGGTDTQYF
TRBJ2-1,few,NA,TRBV2,TGTGCCAGCAGGGGGTGGGGCAGGGAGCAGTTCTTC,CASRGWGREQFF
TRBJ2-2,NA,NA,TRBV18,TGTGCCAGCTCACCAGGGTTCCAGAACACCGGGGAGCTGTTTTTT,CASSPGFQNTGELFF
TRBJ2-3,few,TRBD2,TRBV5-8,TGTGCCAGCAGTCTGGGACTAGCGGGGGACACAGATACGCAGTATTTT,CASSLGLAGDTDTQYF
TRBJ2-1,NA,TRBD2,TRBV28,TGTGCCAGCAGTTTGACGGGAGGGCCCGCCTACAATGAGCAGTTCTTC,CASSLTGGPAYNEQFF
TRBJ2-5,NA,NA,TRBV20-1,TGCAGTGCTAGAGTCCCAGTCCAAGAGACCCAGTACTTC,CSARVPVQETQYF
TRBJ2-1,many,TRBD2,TRBV5-1,TGCGCCAGCAGCTTCCCGGGACTAGCGGGAGCCGATGAGCAGTTCTTC,CASSFPGLAGADEQFF
TRBJ2-2,few,NA,TRBV6-4,TGTGCCAGCAGTGACTCGGAGGGGGCTGGCACCGGGGAGCTGTTTTTT,CASSDSEGAGTGELFF
TRBJ2-2,NA,TRBD2,TRBV4-1,TGCGCCAGCAGCCAACCTGGGTTAGCGGGAGGCGCCGGGGAGCTGTTTTTT,CASSQPGLAGGAGELFF
TRBJ2-3,NA,TRBD1,TRBV24-1,TGTGCCACCCAACTAGGGACAGGGGCCACAGATACGCAGTATTTT,CATQLGTGATDTQYF
TRBJ2-3,NA,NA,TRBV19,TGTGCCAGTAGTTGGGGTAGCGGCACAAACACAGATACGCAGTATTTT,CASSWGSGTNTDTQYF
TRBJ2-3,few,NA,TRBV9,TGTGCCAGCAGCGTTAGTCCCACAGATACGCAGTATTTT,CASSVSPTDTQYF
TRBJ2-2,few,NA,TRBV5-1,TGCGCCAGCAGCGTGGACGGAAATACCGGGGAGCTGTTTTTT,CASSVDGNTGELFF
TRBJ2-3,few,TRBD1,TRBV7-2,TGTGCCAGCAGCTTACAAGGGGGCTTTGGCACAGATACGCAGTATTTT,CASSLQGGFGTDTQYF
TRBJ2-1,few,NA,TRBV7-9,TGTGCCAGCAGCCACCCGACAGGCAAGAGCTCCTACAATGAGCAGTTCTTC,CASSHPTGKSSYNEQFF
TRBJ2-3,few,NA,TRBV20-1,TGCAGTGCCACGCCGGGAGATACGCAGTATTTT,CSATPGDTQYF
TRBJ2-1,few,NA,TRBV12-3/TRBV12-4,TGTGCCAGCACCACACGAACTAGCCCGTTCTTC,CASTTRTSPFF
TRBJ2-5,few,NA,TRBV18,TGTGCCAGCTCACAAACCGGGAGCCAAGAGACCCAGTACTTC,CASSQTGSQETQYF
TRBJ2-7,many,TRBD2,TRBV5-1,TGCGCCAGCAGCTTGGACACTAGCGGGAGTTTATACGAGCAGTACTTC,CASSLDTSGSLYEQYF
TRBJ1-1,NA,NA,TRBV21-1,TGTGCCAGCAGCGCCCGATCAAGGGACAGGCCACTGAACACTGAAGCTTTCTTT,CASSARSRDRPLNTEAFF
TRBJ2-6,few,NA,TRBV6-5,TGTGCCAGCAGTTACTCGGGCTCTGGGGCCAACGTCCTGACTTTC,CASSYSGSGANVLTF
TRBJ2-2,few,NA,TRBV29-1,TGCAGCGTCAAAGTTACAGGGTTCCTTTTCACCGGGGAGCTGTTTTTT,CSVKVTGFLFTGELFF
TRBJ1-1,many,NA,TRBV27,TGTGCCAGCAGTTCCCTAAACAGGGAGAACACTGAAGCTTTCTTT,CASSSLNRENTEAFF
TRBJ2-7,NA,NA,TRBV4-1,TGCGCCAGCAGCCAGAAAAGTCTGATTGGGGACGAGCAGTACTTC,CASSQKSLIGDEQYF
TRBJ2-2,NA,TRBD2,TRBV6-2/TRBV6-3,TGTGCCAGCAGTGGACTAGCGGGGCTGTTAGCCGGGGAGCTGTTTTTT,CASSGLAGLLAGELFF
TRBJ2-2,few,NA,TRBV7-7,TGTGCCAGCAGCACAGAGGTGGGACGAATAACCGGGGAGCTGTTTTTT,CASSTEVGRITGELFF
TRBJ2-1,few,NA,TRBV7-9,TGTGCCAGCGGGCCGTTAGCGTCACTGGATGAGCAGTTCTTC,CASGPLASLDEQFF
TRBJ2-5,NA,NA,TRBV20-1,TGCAGTGGTACATTACCGTCTAAACGCGGGGAGACCCAGTACTTC,CSGTLPSKRGETQYF
TRBJ2-2,NA,TRBD2,TRBV5-6,TGTGCCAGCAGGGACGAACTAGCGGGGAACACCGGGGAGCTGTTTTTT,CASRDELAGNTGELFF
TRBJ2-3,NA,TRBD1,TRBV6-2/TRBV6-3,TGTGCCAGTTCGACCTGGGGACAGATCACAGATACGCAGTATTTT,CASSTWGQITDTQYF
TRBJ2-1,NA,NA,TRBV5-6,TGTGCCAGCAGCTTGGGGTCACTTGGAGTTGAGCAGTTCTTC,CASSLGSLGVEQFF